The clone carrying this TCR beta chain was detected only once. Antigen specificity is unknown. The data stem from a study of blood T cells in healthy people across ages. About the study: Template switching captured about one barcoded beta molecule per two T cells. Regarding the study as a whole: Roughly linearly, TCR beta diversity per million T cells fell as age increased.

Through a sample-barcoded 5' primer and a J-beta primer mix, a second PCR was run for roughly 7 to 11 cycles. TCRdb fed the 5' RACE reads into MiXCR, producing one record per CDR3 protein. The data hold roughly 830,000 distinct CDR3 sequences, with 60% to 80% observed a single time. All donors came from Russia, were Caucasian and healthy, and spanned ages about 6 to 100. Donors gave about 10 milliliters of peripheral blood apiece. The origin of this receptor is a man aged 30 to 39 in good health. The source material was blood.

The CDR3 region has the DNA TGTGCCAGCAGCCAAGGTCCCACGGACAGGGGGCATGAGCAGTTCTTC. Translation gives CASSQGPTDRGHEQFF. The chain employs TRBV4-2 and TRBJ2-1; 11 bases line up with TRBD1. Looked up from germline, CDR1 is LGHNA and CDR2 is YNFKEQ. The CDR3 runs 16 residues. The trim removed 1 base at V and 8 bases at J, leaving 7 bases unmatched.